This TCR beta chain derives from a study of cytomegalovirus exposure and HLA in healthy donors. Study-wide results and caveats: Investigators reported 150 to 200 TCR beta chains as tied to cytomegalovirus.

This PCR relied on a set of 60 Vbeta primers and 13 Jbeta primers. Assay: immunoSEQ multiplex PCR; the TCRdb copy retains only in-frame clones and omits some. The data hold approximately 100,000 clones, with about 70% observed a single time. Comment on this clone: The antigen remains unidentified.

The CDR3 is 15 amino acids. Germline-derived CDR1 and CDR2 are SEHNR and FQNEAQ (reference sequence). The V and J ends lost 8 bases and 0 bases respectively, with 14 bases between them. J is TRBJ1-5 and V is TRBV7-9, with D uncertain. This receptor was identified in a woman aged 40 to 55 in good health and CMV-seropositive. The sequenced sample was PBMCs. CDR3 sequence (DNA): TGTGCCAGCGCGAGGGCCTTGGATAGCAATCAGCCCCAGCATTTT. Translated: CASARALDSNQPQHF.